Listed below are T cell receptor beta chains from one sample, sequenced in a study of shared clonotypes between healthy human individuals. Using immunoSEQ multiplex PCR, the repertoire was profiled, and TCRdb retains in-frame clones only, with some absent. There are 950,000 to 1,100,000 clones in the sample; under 80% occur only once, and 1.4% lies in the top ten. What was sequenced was memory CD4+ T cells sorted from blood. The receptors here all came from a man aged 18-30 years in good health. Both conserved end residues are part of each CDR3. Each record gives: V gene, clone size, J gene, D gene, CDR3 protein, CDR3 DNA. D genes are given only for firm matches. Only part of the rows carry a size: once, few, many, or a class if the clone is expanded.

TRBV13	-	TRBJ2-3	TRBD2	CASSPGLAGGSTDTQYF	TGTGCCAGCAGCCCCGGACTAGCGGGGGGGTCCACAGATACGCAGTATTTT
TRBV10-3	-	TRBJ2-3	TRBD2	CAISGRAGGTDTQYF	TGTGCCATCAGTGGCAGAGCGGGGGGTACAGATACGCAGTATTTT
TRBV5-6	-	TRBJ1-3	-	CASSPGPSGNTIYF	TGTGCCAGCAGCCCGGGACCCTCGGGAAACACCATATATTTT
TRBV7-9	-	TRBJ1-1	-	CASSLAQGLNTEAFF	TGTGCCAGCAGCTTAGCGCAGGGATTAAACACTGAAGCTTTCTTT
TRBV11-2	-	TRBJ2-1	-	CASSPYSEQFF	TGTGCCAGCAGCCCCTACTCGGAGCAGTTCTTC
TRBV2	-	TRBJ1-2	TRBD1	CASSLDRGNYGYTF	TGTGCCAGCAGTCTGGACAGGGGGAACTATGGCTACACCTTC
TRBV4-1	once	TRBJ2-3	TRBD2	CASSRDLGRGVVDTQYF	TGCGCCAGCAGCCGGGATCTAGGGCGGGGGGTTGTAGATACGCAGTATTTT
TRBV10-2	-	TRBJ1-2	-	CASSEYRANGYTF	TGCGCCAGCAGTGAGTACAGGGCTAACGGCTACACCTTC
TRBV18	-	TRBJ2-4	TRBD1	CASSPDRGTKNIQYF	TGTGCCAGCTCACCGGACAGGGGTACCAAAAACATTCAGTACTTC
TRBV27	-	TRBJ2-2	-	CASSFRGRETGELFF	TGTGCCAGCAGTTTTCGTGGGAGAGAGACCGGGGAGCTGTTTTTT
TRBV27	-	TRBJ2-7	TRBD1	CASSSPGQATYEQYF	TGTGCCAGCAGCTCTCCGGGACAGGCAACCTACGAGCAGTACTTC
TRBV5-6	-	TRBJ2-5	-	CASSLGGQGAQYF	TGTGCCAGCAGCTTGGGCGGCCAAGGGGCCCAGTACTTC
TRBV27	-	TRBJ2-3	-	CASSFRDTQYF	TGTGCCAGCAGTTTCAGAGATACGCAGTATTTT
TRBV5-4	-	TRBJ1-3	-	CASRQGILARNTIYF	TGTGCCAGCAGACAGGGTATACTTGCGAGAAACACCATATATTTT
TRBV5-1	-	TRBJ2-2	-	CASSLVPGPGELFF	TGCGCCAGCAGCTTGGTACCAGGGCCCGGGGAGCTGTTTTTT
TRBV7-2	-	TRBJ1-6	TRBD1	CASSLLQGNSPLHF	TGTGCCAGCAGCTTATTACAGGGGAATTCACCCCTCCACTTT
TRBV5-5	-	TRBJ1-1	-	CASSLAGSTEAFF	TGTGCCAGCAGCTTGGCTGGGAGCACTGAAGCTTTCTTT
TRBV5-4	-	TRBJ1-2	-	CASSPRTSEANYGYTF	TGTGCCAGCAGCCCCAGGACGTCGGAAGCTAACTATGGCTACACCTTC
TRBV5-8	-	TRBJ2-5	-	CASSLVPGETQYF	TGTGCCAGCAGCTTGGTGCCGGGAGAGACCCAGTACTTC
TRBV11-3	-	TRBJ1-1	TRBD1	CASSRTGEAFF	TGTGCCAGCAGCCGGACAGGAGAAGCTTTCTTT
TRBV18	-	TRBJ2-1	TRBD2	CASSPRTSGGTYNEQFF	TGTGCCAGCTCACCACGGACTAGCGGGGGCACCTACAATGAGCAGTTCTTC
TRBV5-1	-	TRBJ1-3	-	CASSEQGSGNTIYF	TGCGCCAGCAGCGAGCAGGGCTCTGGAAACACCATATATTTT
TRBV27	-	TRBJ2-4	-	CASSLFGGSGKNIQYF	TGTGCCAGCAGTTTATTTGGGGGATCGGGCAAAAACATTCAGTACTTC
TRBV28	-	TRBJ2-7	-	CASSRFEIRDTAYEQYF	TGTGCCAGCAGCCGCTTCGAGATCCGGGACACGGCCTACGAGCAGTACTTC
TRBV5-5	few	TRBJ1-6	-	CASSLDVLSYNSPLHF	TGTGCCAGCAGCTTGGATGTGCTCTCCTATAATTCACCCCTCCACTTT
TRBV2	-	TRBJ2-1	-	CASSESVHNEQFF	TGTGCCAGCAGTGAGTCTGTCCACAATGAGCAGTTCTTC
TRBV2	-	TRBJ1-3	-	CASSVGPDAGNTIYF	TGTGCCAGCAGTGTAGGGCCCGACGCTGGAAACACCATATATTTT
TRBV9	-	TRBJ2-2	TRBD2	CASSVDTSGGHTGELFF	TGTGCCAGCAGCGTAGATACTAGCGGGGGTCACACCGGGGAGCTGTTTTTT
TRBV6-5	once	TRBJ2-7	TRBD2	CASSPREVSEQYF	TGTGCCAGCAGTCCCCGGGAGGTCTCCGAGCAGTACTTC
TRBV27	-	TRBJ1-1	-	CASSPNRVNTEAFF	TGTGCCAGCAGTCCAAACAGGGTTAACACTGAAGCTTTCTTT
TRBV27	-	TRBJ2-2	-	CASFPRLGGGQELFF	TGTGCCAGCTTTCCCCGACTCGGGGGAGGCCAGGAGCTGTTTTTT
TRBV5-1	few	TRBJ1-1	-	CASSLAGTANTEAFF	TGCGCCAGCAGCTTGGCCGGGACGGCCAACACTGAAGCTTTCTTT
TRBV11-1	-	TRBJ1-3	-	CASSLDGSSGNTIYF	TGTGCCAGCAGCTTAGACGGTTCCTCTGGAAACACCATATATTTT
TRBV10-2	-	TRBJ2-1	-	CASSDGRTTYNEQFF	TGCGCCAGCAGTGATGGCAGGACAACCTACAATGAGCAGTTCTTC
TRBV2	-	TRBJ2-5	TRBD2	CASSESSGGAKTQYF	TGTGCCAGCAGTGAATCTAGCGGGGGGGCGAAGACCCAGTACTTC
TRBV28	-	TRBJ1-2	TRBD1	CASTRDRALSGYGYTF	TGTGCCAGCACTCGGGACAGGGCTTTAAGCGGCTATGGCTACACCTTC
TRBV28	many	TRBJ1-2	-	CASSQGLLEGYTF	TGTGCCAGCAGTCAGGGACTGCTGGAGGGCTACACCTTC
TRBV30	-	TRBJ2-7	-	CAWRNRGLYEQYF	TGTGCCTGGAGAAACCGCGGGCTCTACGAGCAGTACTTC
TRBV12-5	-	TRBJ2-1	TRBD2	CASGPRLAGGSYNEQFF	TGTGCTAGTGGTCCTCGACTAGCGGGAGGGTCCTACAATGAGCAGTTCTTC
TRBV2	-	TRBJ2-1	TRBD2	CASRRTSGGNEQFF	TGTGCCAGCCGACGGACTAGCGGGGGAAATGAGCAGTTCTTC
TRBV5-1	few	TRBJ2-5	-	CASSSIVWPETQYF	TGCGCCAGCAGCTCAATTGTATGGCCCGAGACCCAGTACTTC
TRBV28	-	TRBJ1-1	TRBD1	CASSRTGGAITAFF	TGTGCCAGCAGTCGAACAGGGGGCGCGATCACAGCTTTCTTT
TRBV25-1	-	TRBJ2-3	-	CASSESGTDTQYF	TGTGCCAGCAGTGAATCGGGGACAGATACGCAGTATTTT
TRBV27	few	TRBJ2-3	-	CASTRAGTDTQYF	TGTGCCAGCACCAGGGCTGGCACAGATACGCAGTATTTT
TRBV5-1	-	TRBJ2-1	-	CASSPGGAGNEQFF	TGCGCCAGCAGCCCTGGGGGGGCCGGAAATGAGCAGTTCTTC
TRBV9	-	TRBJ2-3	TRBD2	CASSVAPSGISTDTQYF	TGTGCCAGCAGCGTAGCGCCTAGCGGGATTAGCACAGATACGCAGTATTTT
TRBV6-9	-	TRBJ2-1	-	CASPPLESSYNEQFF	TGTGCCAGCCCACCCCTGGAGAGCTCCTACAATGAGCAGTTCTTC
TRBV5-4	-	TRBJ2-7	-	CASSLTGLQEQYF	TGTGCCAGCAGCTTGACAGGTTTGCAAGAGCAGTACTTC
TRBV18	-	TRBJ1-2	-	CASSQAIGQSYGYTF	TGTGCCAGCTCACAGGCAATTGGGCAGAGCTATGGCTACACCTTC
TRBV7-2	-	TRBJ1-6	-	CASRRATVNSPLHF	TGTGCCAGCAGGAGGGCCACGGTTAATTCACCCCTCCACTTT
TRBV6-1	-	TRBJ2-1	TRBD2	CASLSGGYNEQFF	TGTGCCAGCCTGTCGGGGGGCTACAATGAGCAGTTCTTC
TRBV28	-	TRBJ1-1	-	CASVGAQGSNTEAFF	TGTGCCAGCGTGGGCGCCCAGGGGTCGAACACTGAAGCTTTCTTT
TRBV27	-	TRBJ1-6	-	CASRGRLSSYNSPLHF	TGTGCCAGCAGGGGACGGTTGAGCTCCTATAATTCACCCCTCCACTTT
TRBV30	-	TRBJ2-3	TRBD2	CAWSFFSGGITDTQYF	TGTGCCTGGAGTTTTTTTAGCGGGGGAATCACAGATACGCAGTATTTT
TRBV14	-	TRBJ1-6	-	CASNSHNSPLHF	TGTGCCAGTAACTCCCATAATTCACCCCTCCACTTT
TRBV25-1	-	TRBJ1-6	-	CASSEDLTGDSPLHF	TGTGCCAGCAGTGAGGACCTTACGGGGGATTCACCCCTCCACTTT
TRBV14	-	TRBJ1-2	TRBD1	CASSQDWAQGVANYGYTF	TGTGCCAGCAGCCAAGATTGGGCACAGGGGGTCGCTAACTATGGCTACACCTTC
TRBV5-1	-	TRBJ2-5	-	CASSSQALTGRGQYF	TGCGCCAGCAGCTCACAAGCCCTGACAGGTCGGGGCCAGTACTTC
TRBV6-1	-	TRBJ2-2	TRBD1	CASKPPGGFTGELFF	TGTGCCAGCAAACCTCCAGGGGGCTTCACCGGGGAGCTGTTTTTT